Listed below are T cell receptor beta chains from one sample, sequenced in a study of early T cells in non-severe SARS-CoV-2 infection. MiXCR, applied by TCRdb to the 5' RACE reads, yields one record per CDR3 protein. The data show 15,000 to 20,000 distinct CDR3 sequences, under 7.5% seen once. Sequenced sample: whole blood. The receptors come from an adult who was a healthcare worker with PCR-confirmed SARS-CoV-2 infection or an uninfected control (not recorded which). The CDR3 runs from the conserved cysteine through the conserved F or W. The order of the fields is clone size, J gene, D gene, V gene, CDR3 length, CDR3 protein, CDR3 DNA. A D gene is named only where the DNA matches it firmly. Not all rows give a size; the values are once, few, many and, for expanded clones, a class.

>medium-sized|TRBJ2-3|TRBD2|TRBV7-8|16
CASSPRTSLSTDTQYF
TGTGCCAGCAGCCCGAGGACTAGCCTTAGCACAGATACGCAGTATTTT
>-|TRBJ1-1|-|TRBV14|12
CASSQEEEGAFF
TGTGCCAGCAGCCAAGAGGAGGAAGGAGCTTTCTTT
>many|TRBJ2-1|TRBD1|TRBV20-1|15
CSARDGGQAPRVQFF
TGCAGTGCTAGAGATGGGGGACAGGCCCCAAGGGTACAGTTCTTC
>many|TRBJ2-1|-|TRBV25-1|15
CASSVGGTPYNEQFF
TGTGCCAGCAGTGTTGGGGGAACCCCCTACAATGAGCAGTTCTTC
>many|TRBJ2-1|-|TRBV29-1|11
CSVESTGEQFF
TGCAGCGTTGAGTCGACTGGTGAGCAGTTCTTC
>many|TRBJ1-2|TRBD1|TRBV2|15
CASPRPGQGWGGYTF
TGTGCCAGCCCCCGTCCGGGACAGGGGTGGGGTGGCTACACCTTC
>medium-sized|TRBJ2-5|-|TRBV29-1|12
CSVVTSQETQYF
TGCAGCGTGGTCACTAGTCAGGAGACCCAGTACTTC
>many|TRBJ1-2|-|TRBV20-1|12
CSARVSNYGYTF
TGCAGTGCTAGAGTTTCTAACTATGGCTACACCTTC
>-|TRBJ1-1|-|TRBV29-1|13
CSVESGTFTEAFF
TGCAGCGTTGAATCTGGGACCTTCACTGAAGCTTTCTTT
>many|TRBJ2-1|TRBD2|TRBV30|16
CAWSVVSASGPQEQFF
TGTGCCTGGAGTGTAGTATCGGCTAGCGGCCCGCAGGAGCAGTTCTTC
>-|TRBJ2-6|-|TRBV7-9|13
CASSSSGANVLTF
TGTGCCAGCAGCTCGTCTGGGGCCAACGTCCTGACTTTC
>many|TRBJ2-7|-|TRBV28|14
CASTFGDKSYEQYF
TGTGCCAGTACGTTTGGGGACAAGAGCTACGAGCAGTACTTC
>many|TRBJ2-1|-|TRBV12-3/TRBV12-4|17
CASSLRLPPSSYNEQFF
TGTGCCAGCAGTTTGAGGTTGCCTCCTAGCTCCTACAATGAGCAGTTCTTC
>many|TRBJ2-2|-|TRBV24-1|12
CATSLNTGELFF
TGTGCCACCTCCCTAAACACCGGGGAGCTGTTTTTT
>many|TRBJ1-1|-|TRBV11-2|15
CASKGMTERWTEAFF
TGTGCCAGCAAGGGGATGACGGAAAGATGGACTGAAGCTTTCTTT
>many|TRBJ2-3|TRBD2|TRBV5-1|14
CASSLESGRDTQYF
TGCGCCAGCAGCTTGGAGAGCGGGAGGGATACGCAGTATTTT
>many|TRBJ1-1|-|TRBV5-1|13
CASSRAMDTEAFF
TGCGCCAGCAGCCGCGCAATGGACACTGAAGCTTTCTTT
>many|TRBJ2-3|TRBD2|TRBV20-1|13
CSALQAGTDTQYF
TGCAGTGCCCTTCAAGCGGGGACAGATACGCAGTATTTT
>many|TRBJ2-1|TRBD2|TRBV24-1|16
CATSDPGLAGDHEQFF
TGTGCCACCAGTGACCCAGGACTAGCGGGAGACCATGAGCAGTTCTTC
>-|TRBJ2-7|-|TRBV2|12
CASETGSYEQYF
TGTGCCAGCGAGACTGGGTCCTACGAGCAGTACTTC
>many|TRBJ1-2|TRBD1|TRBV2|12
CASMRQGESYTF
TGTGCCAGCATGAGACAGGGGGAAAGCTACACCTTC
>-|TRBJ2-6|-|TRBV7-2|15
CASSQTFGGANVLTF
TGTGCCAGCAGCCAAACGTTCGGTGGGGCCAACGTCCTGACTTTC
>many|TRBJ1-2|-|TRBV28|15
CASSSKRRGRGGYTF
TGTGCCAGCAGTTCCAAAAGGAGGGGAAGGGGTGGCTACACCTTC
>many|TRBJ2-1|TRBD2|TRBV20-1|14
CSADLAGGDNEQFF
TGCAGTGCTGATTTAGCGGGAGGTGACAATGAGCAGTTCTTC
>-|TRBJ2-7|-|TRBV7-9|13
CATTGLTTYEQYF
TGTGCCACCACGGGTCTCACCACCTACGAGCAGTACTTC
>many|TRBJ2-2|TRBD1|TRBV20-1|15
CSAGAQGANTGELFF
TGCAGTGCTGGCGCGCAGGGGGCGAACACCGGGGAGCTGTTTTTT
>many|TRBJ1-6|-|TRBV29-1|14
CSVEVLGSNSPLHF
TGCAGCGTTGAAGTACTAGGGTCTAATTCACCCCTCCACTTT
>-|TRBJ1-2|-|TRBV19|14
CASSPDSGLRGYTF
TGTGCCAGTAGTCCCGACAGCGGACTTAGGGGCTACACCTTC